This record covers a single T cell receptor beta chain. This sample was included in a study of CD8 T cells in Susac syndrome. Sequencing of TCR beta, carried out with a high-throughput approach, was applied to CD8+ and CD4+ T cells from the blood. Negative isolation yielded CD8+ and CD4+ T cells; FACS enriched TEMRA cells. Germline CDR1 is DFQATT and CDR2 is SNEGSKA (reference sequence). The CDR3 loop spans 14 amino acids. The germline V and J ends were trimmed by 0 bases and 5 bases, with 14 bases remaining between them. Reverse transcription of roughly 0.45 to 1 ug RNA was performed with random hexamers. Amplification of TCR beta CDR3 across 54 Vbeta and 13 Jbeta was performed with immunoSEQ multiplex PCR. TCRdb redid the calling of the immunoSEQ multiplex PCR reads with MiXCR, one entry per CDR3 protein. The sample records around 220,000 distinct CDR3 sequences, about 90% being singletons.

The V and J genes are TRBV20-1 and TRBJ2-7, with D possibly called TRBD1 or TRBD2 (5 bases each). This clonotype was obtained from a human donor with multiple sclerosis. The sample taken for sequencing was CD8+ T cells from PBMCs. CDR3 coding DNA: TGCAGTGCTAGAGATTTCGCAGGGACCCACGAGCAGTACTTC. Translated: CSARDFAGTHEQYF.